This entry lists 14 T cell receptor beta chains sequenced from one sample in a study of T-cell reconstitution after alpha-beta-depleted transplantation in children (TCRdb year 2016). Points the paper makes about the study in general: Over the following months the frequencies of hyperexpanded clones went down, and after one year T-cell counts and TCRbeta diversity were mostly credited to newly produced T cells.

The library was made by PCR. Data came from an Illumina HiSeq 2500. TCR library preparation used molecular barcoding, with unique molecular identifiers applied to normalize quantification of the TCRbeta repertoire. Through fastp at Q25 and MiXCR, TCRdb rebuilt clones from the public reads, retaining in-frame beta chains. Entries are consolidated by CDR3 protein sequence, retaining the most common genes and DNA. The sample table lists some 300,000 distinct CDR3 sequences, around 7.1% of them with a count of one. The ten biggest clones cover 9.1% of the sample. Their recognized antigens are unknown. Taken with the paper, the label for treatment or condition translates to: allogeneic hematopoietic cell transplantation with graft depleted of TCRalphabeta T cells and CD19 B cells. Sample: peripheral blood, taken 360 days after TCRalphabeta/CD19-depleted stem cell transplant. All receptors derive from a female patient between 2 and 15 years old who had a stem cell transplant for Fanconi anemia, so the T cells may come from the graft donor.

The sample holds many counts of this clonotype. This chain joins TRBV20-1 and TRBJ2-5; 7 bases line up with TRBD1. The CDR3 totals 14 residues. The V gene end was trimmed by 4 bases and the J gene end by 3 bases; junction bases not matched to a gene: 8. Germline values: CDR1 DFQATT, CDR2 SNEGSKA (reference sequence). The CDR3 nucleotides are TGCAGTGCTAACCGCGACAGGGATAAAGAGACCCAGTACTTC. Translation: CSANRDRDKETQYF.

The table lists this clonotype with many counts. The chain is built from TRBV11-2 and TRBJ2-2; TRBD1 matches 8 bases. Germline loops: CDR1 SGHAT, CDR2 FQNNGV. This CDR3 has 18 amino acids. J gave up 2 bases and V 8 bases, and 16 bases lay outside the gene matches. CDR3 loop: CASLVDMTGALNTGELFF. The CDR3, as DNA: TGTGCCAGCCTAGTGGACATGACAGGGGCCCTAAACACCGGGGAGCTGTTTTTT.

This clonotype was seen many times. The genes are TRBV5-5 and TRBJ2-1; D uncertain. This CDR3 is built from 13 residues. With 4 bases removed from V and 4 bases from J, the gap between germline ends came to 9 bases. CDR1 and CDR2 from the germline V gene are SGHKS and YYEKEE (reference sequence). As DNA, the CDR3 is TGTGCCAGCAGCGATGGTCCTTACAATGAGCAGTTCTTC. Its translation is CASSDGPYNEQFF.

There are many counts of this clonotype. The V gene is TRBV7-2, the J gene TRBJ2-7; no reliable D call. Looked up from germline, CDR1 is SGHTA and CDR2 is FQGNSA. The V end was cut by 2 bases, the J end by 6 bases, with 11 bases between. The CDR3 extends over 13 amino acids. This chain's CDR3 is CASSLRFAIEQYF. The CDR3 DNA is TGTGCCAGCAGCTTAAGGTTCGCTATCGAGCAGTACTTC. Full variable domain (missing parts from reference TRBV7-2 and TRBJ2-7): GAGVSQSPSNKVTEKGKDVELRCDPISGHTALYWYRQSLGQGLEFLIYFQGNSAPDKSGLPSDRFSAERTGGSVSTLTIQRTQQEDSAVYLCASSLRFAIEQYFGPGTRLTVT.

This clonotype was counted between two and nine times. J is TRBJ1-1 and V is TRBV19, with D maybe TRBD1 (5 bases). From germline, CDR1 is LNHDA and CDR2 SQIVND (reference sequence). V lost 7 bases to trimming and J lost 1 base, with 13 bases between them. This CDR3 comprises 14 residues. As DNA, the CDR3 is TGTGCCAGTACCCCGGGACGGCAGAACACTGAAGCTTTCTTT. Translation gives CASTPGRQNTEAFF.

The chain employs TRBV7-9 and TRBJ1-1; D perhaps matches TRBD1 (6 bases). Germline CDR1 and CDR2: SEHNR and FQNEAQ (reference sequence). This CDR3 contains 17 residues. V lost 1 base, J lost 8 bases, and 23 bases lay in between. The CDR3 bases are TGTGCCAGCAGCTTAGGTAACCCCCCGACAGGTCGCTTCGAAGCTTTCTTT. Its translation: CASSLGNPPTGRFEAFF.

This clonotype was found many times. V gene TRBV29-1 combines with J gene TRBJ2-7; D gene ambiguous. V gave up 8 bases and J gave up 0 bases, with 14 bases separating them. The germline V gene has CDR1 SQVTM and CDR2 ANQGSEA. The CDR3 totals 13 residues. The CDR3 sequence: CSTRHPSSYEQYF. Here the CDR3 DNA reads TGCAGCACCCGGCACCCGAGCTCCTACGAGCAGTACTTC.

There are many counts of this clonotype. This chain links TRBV5-6 with TRBJ2-7; 8 bases fit TRBD1. The CDR3 runs 15 residues. CDR1 is SGHDT and CDR2 is YYEEEE in the germline V gene. V lost 1 base to trimming and J lost 4 bases; unmatched junction nucleotides: 7. DNA for the CDR3: TGTGCCAGCAGCTTGTTCCAGGACAGGGTTTACGAGCAGTACTTC. This sequence encodes CASSLFQDRVYEQYF. The whole variable domain, remainder taken from reference TRBV5-6 and TRBJ2-7, is DAGVTQSPTHLIKTRGQQVTLRCSPKSGHDTVSWYQQALGQGPQFIFQYYEEEERQRGNFPDRFSGHQFPNYSSELNVNALLLGDSALYLCASSLFQDRVYEQYFGPGTRLTVT.

The rearrangement joins TRBV28 to TRBJ2-7; D may match TRBD1 or TRBD2 (5 bases each). The CDR3 is 14 amino acids. The V end was cut by 1 base, the J end by 0 bases, with 7 bases between. The germline gives CDR1 MDHEN, CDR2 SYDVKM. This chain's CDR3 is CASSLSGSSYEQYV. In DNA, the CDR3 is TGTGCCAGCAGTTTATCAGGGAGCTCCTACGAGCAGTACGTC.

There are many counts of this clonotype. The chain carries TRBV24-1 and TRBJ2-5, with a weak D call TRBD1 (6 bases). CDR3 size: 16 residues. CDR1 is KGHDR, CDR2 SFDVKD, per germline. V dropped 4 bases and J dropped 1 base, with 15 bases sitting between them. The CDR3 here is CATSDQDQGSQETQYF. In nucleotides, the CDR3 is TGTGCCACCAGTGACCAAGACCAGGGGAGCCAAGAGACCCAGTACTTC.

This clonotype came up many times. The chain carries TRBV12-3 or TRBV12-4 and TRBJ2-7; a weak D match, TRBD2 (6 bases). V shed 2 bases and J shed 2 bases, with 10 bases lying between them. This CDR3 region has 14 residues. The CDR3 bases are TGTGCCAGCAGTTTAAGGAGGACTACCTACGAGCAGTACTTC. As protein: CASSLRRTTYEQYF.

Ten or more counts support this clonotype. The chain uses TRBV7-8 and TRBJ2-5, with TRBD2 as a possible D gene (5 bases). CDR3 length equals 13 residues. Trimming took 3 bases from V and 3 from J, leaving 8 bases between them. The germline CDR1 and CDR2 sequences are SGHVS and FQNEAQ. The CDR3 loop is CASSFDGEETQYF. CDR3 nucleotides: TGTGCCAGCAGCTTTGACGGGGAAGAGACCCAGTACTTC.

At least ten counts were recorded for this clonotype. This sequence joins TRBV6-1 and TRBJ1-2, with 8 bases fitting TRBD1. This CDR3 comprises 13 residues. J lost 7 bases, V lost 5 bases, and 6 bases had no gene match. CDR1 and CDR2 (germline): MNHNS, SASEGT. CDR3 region: CASSPDREGGYTF. In nucleotides, the CDR3 is TGTGCCAGCAGTCCGGACAGGGAGGGTGGCTACACCTTC.

V and J are TRBV7-6 and TRBJ1-4; 8 nucleotides line up with TRBD1. In germline, CDR1 is SGHVS, CDR2 FNYEAQ. CDR3 length: 14 residues. The V gene end was trimmed by 5 bases and the J gene end by 6 bases; junction bases not matched to a gene: 5. The CDR3 DNA is TGTGCCAGCAGCCTGACAGGGGAGGATGAAAAACTGTTTTTT. This gives the protein CASSLTGEDEKLFF.